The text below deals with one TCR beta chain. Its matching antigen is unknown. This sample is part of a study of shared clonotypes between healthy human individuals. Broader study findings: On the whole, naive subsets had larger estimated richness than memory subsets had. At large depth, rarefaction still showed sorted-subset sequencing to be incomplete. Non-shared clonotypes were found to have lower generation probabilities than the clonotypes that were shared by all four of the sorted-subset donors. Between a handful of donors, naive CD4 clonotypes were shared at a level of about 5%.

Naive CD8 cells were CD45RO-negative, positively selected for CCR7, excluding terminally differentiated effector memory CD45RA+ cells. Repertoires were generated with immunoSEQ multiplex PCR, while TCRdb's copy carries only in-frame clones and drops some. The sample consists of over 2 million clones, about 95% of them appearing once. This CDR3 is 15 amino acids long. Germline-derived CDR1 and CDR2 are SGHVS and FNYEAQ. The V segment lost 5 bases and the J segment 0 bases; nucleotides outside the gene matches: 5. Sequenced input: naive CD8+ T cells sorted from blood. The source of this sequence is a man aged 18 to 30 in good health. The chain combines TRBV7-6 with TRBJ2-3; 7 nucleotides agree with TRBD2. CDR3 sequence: CASSKAGKSTDTQYF. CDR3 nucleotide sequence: TGTGCCAGCAGCAAAGCGGGAAAAAGCACAGATACGCAGTATTTT.